This TCR beta chain was documented in a study of blood T cell repertoires in COVID-19 (dated by TCRdb to the early 2020s). Context from the whole study: Collaborator samples came from the United States, Italy and Spain and covered acute and convalescent phases of COVID-19. Deeply sampled blood TCRbeta repertoires from subjects exposed to, actively infected with, or recovered from COVID-19 were included in the dataset. The repertoires were released in a freely available public database meant as a resource for research on the immune response to SARS-CoV-2. Where available, HLA class I and class II types were obtained from metadata supplied by the sample provider rather than from assay-based typing. The material from the prospective study consisted of cDNA or gDNA derived from T cells, B-cell-depleted T cells, or PBMCs. The sample metadata nearly always contained a de-identified subject ID, COVID-19 status, age in years and sex. Samples came from the ongoing ImmuneRACE study (first 160 participants) plus 1,254 subjects from 6 global collaborators.

CDR1 LNHDA and CDR2 SQIVND were looked up in the germline V gene (reference sequence). CDR3 length: 15 amino acids, cysteine to phenylalanine. Only the CDR3 part of the read is kept: 45 bases, read in frame from the first base. V has 5 bases trimmed and J has 5 bases trimmed; junction bases matching no gene number 10. Notes on this clone: Its antigen has not been determined. No much larger clone is present one base from it, and per-base qualities are unavailable.

Each collaborating institution followed its own protocols to collect whole blood in K2EDTA tubes. For TCRbeta analysis, collaborators shipped samples as frozen whole blood, isolated PBMCs, or DNA extracted from either of those sample types. TCRbeta CDR3 regions were amplified from genomic DNA by means of the immunoSEQ Assay, a bias-controlled multiplex PCR. On the study's bioinformatics: The number of nucleated cells in each sample was estimated by amplification of reference gene primers within the assay. To quantify the absolute abundance of each unique TCRbeta CDR3 rearrangement, sequence reads were collapsed and filtered. For each sample, productive Simpson clonality was calculated by taking the square root of Simpson's diversity index across productive rearrangements. In its TCRdb copy, this immuneACCESS table keeps in-frame sequences only and misses some clones. Where compared with another copy, unresolved V genes explain less than half of these, and the others have no known cause. The D gene and trimming were derived from the DNA, and the V and J assignments and clone size from that table. The sample yields about 120,000 clones; 78% were counted once. The top ten constitute 2% to 2.5% of the sample.

Overall study outcomes, separate from this receptor: How much clinical and demographic metadata was included differed by source and by participant, and the metadata was provided uncurated.

This clonotype originated in a man in his 70s with acute or convalescent COVID-19. Recombination connected TRBV19 to TRBJ1-2; TRBD1 agrees with 8 junctional bases. Sequenced sample: peripheral blood. The sequence in DNA is TGTGCCAGTAGTTCCGAGGGACAGGTGAGATATGGCTACACCTTC. This is translated as CASSSEGQVRYGYTF.